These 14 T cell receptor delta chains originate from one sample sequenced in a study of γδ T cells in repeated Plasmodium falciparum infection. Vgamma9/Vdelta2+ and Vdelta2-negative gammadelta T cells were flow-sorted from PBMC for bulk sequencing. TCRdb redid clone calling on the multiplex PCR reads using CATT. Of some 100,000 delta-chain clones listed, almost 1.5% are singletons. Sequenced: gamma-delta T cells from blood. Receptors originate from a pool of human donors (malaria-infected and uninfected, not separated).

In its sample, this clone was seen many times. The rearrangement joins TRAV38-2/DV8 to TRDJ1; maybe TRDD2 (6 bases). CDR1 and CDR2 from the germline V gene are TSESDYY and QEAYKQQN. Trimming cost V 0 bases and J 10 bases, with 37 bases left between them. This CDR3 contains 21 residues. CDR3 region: CAYRSAGIGGFLLLSGVGLIF. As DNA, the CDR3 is TGTGCTTATAGGAGCGCGGGTATAGGAGGCTTCCTGCTACTGAGCGGGGTCGGACTCATCTTT.

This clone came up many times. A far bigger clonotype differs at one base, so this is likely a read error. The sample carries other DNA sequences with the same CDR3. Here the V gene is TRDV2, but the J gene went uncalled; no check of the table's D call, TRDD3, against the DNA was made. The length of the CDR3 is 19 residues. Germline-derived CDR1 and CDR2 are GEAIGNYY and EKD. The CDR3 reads CACDILGDALSWDTRQMFF. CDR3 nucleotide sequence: TGTGCCTGTGACATACTGGGGGATGCCCTCTCCTGGGACACCCGACAGATGTTCTTC.

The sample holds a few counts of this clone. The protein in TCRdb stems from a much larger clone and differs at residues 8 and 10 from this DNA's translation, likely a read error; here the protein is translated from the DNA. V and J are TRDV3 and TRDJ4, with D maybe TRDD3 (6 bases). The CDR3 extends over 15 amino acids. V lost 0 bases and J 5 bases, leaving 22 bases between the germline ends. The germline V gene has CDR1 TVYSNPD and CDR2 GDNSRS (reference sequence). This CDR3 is CAFSPGWEIRRPLIF. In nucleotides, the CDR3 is TGTGCCTTTAGTCCAGGCTGGGAGATACGGAGGCCCCTGATCTTT.

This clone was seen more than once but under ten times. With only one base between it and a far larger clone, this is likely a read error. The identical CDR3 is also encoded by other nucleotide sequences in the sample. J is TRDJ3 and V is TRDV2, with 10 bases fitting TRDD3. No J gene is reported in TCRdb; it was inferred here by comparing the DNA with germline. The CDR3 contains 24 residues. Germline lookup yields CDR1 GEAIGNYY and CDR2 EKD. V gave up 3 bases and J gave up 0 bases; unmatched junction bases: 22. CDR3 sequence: CACDPVAQLGDIGGASWDTRQMFF. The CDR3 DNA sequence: TGTGCCTGTGACCCAGTAGCTCAGCTGGGGGATATAGGGGGCGCCTCCTGGGACACCCGACAGATGTTTTTC.

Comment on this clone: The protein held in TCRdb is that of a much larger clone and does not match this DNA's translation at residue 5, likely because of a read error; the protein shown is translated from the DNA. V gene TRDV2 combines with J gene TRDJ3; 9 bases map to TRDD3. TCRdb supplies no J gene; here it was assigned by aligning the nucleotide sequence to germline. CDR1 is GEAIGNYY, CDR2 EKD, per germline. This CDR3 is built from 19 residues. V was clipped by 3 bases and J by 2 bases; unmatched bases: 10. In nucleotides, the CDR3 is TGTGCCTGTGACTCCCTAGTGGGGGATAGTCCCTGGGACACCCGACAGATGTTTTTC. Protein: CACDSLVGDSPWDTRQMFF.

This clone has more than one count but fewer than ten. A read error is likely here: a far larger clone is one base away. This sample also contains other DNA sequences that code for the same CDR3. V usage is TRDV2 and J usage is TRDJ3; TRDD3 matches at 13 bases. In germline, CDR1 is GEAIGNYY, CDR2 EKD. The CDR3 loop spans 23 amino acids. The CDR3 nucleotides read TGTGCCTGTGACGCGGGGTTAGAGGTACTGGGGGATACGCCGGCCTGGGACACCCGTCAGATGTTTTTC. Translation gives CACDAGLEVLGDTPAWDTRQMFF.

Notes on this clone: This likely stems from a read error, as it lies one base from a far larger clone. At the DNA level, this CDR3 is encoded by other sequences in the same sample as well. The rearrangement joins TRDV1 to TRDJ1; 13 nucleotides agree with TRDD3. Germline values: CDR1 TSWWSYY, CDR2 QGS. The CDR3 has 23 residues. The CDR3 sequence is CALGEIGGTSSSYWGIRTDKLIF. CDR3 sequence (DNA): TGTGCTCTTGGGGAAATTGGGGGAACTTCCTCTTCATACTGGGGGATACGGACCGATAAGCTCATCTTT.

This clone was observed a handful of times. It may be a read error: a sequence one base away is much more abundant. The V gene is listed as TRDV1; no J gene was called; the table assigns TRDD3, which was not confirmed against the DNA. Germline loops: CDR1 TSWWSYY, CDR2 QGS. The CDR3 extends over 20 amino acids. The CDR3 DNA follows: TGTGCTCTTGGGGCCCGGCCTTCCTACGTCCGACTGGAGTTTTTCGATAAGCTCATCTTT. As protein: CALGARPSYVRLEFFDKLIF.

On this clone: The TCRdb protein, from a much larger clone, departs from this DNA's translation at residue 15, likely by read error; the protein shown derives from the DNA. This CDR3 is CALGEGRSLLKYWGVKNLNDKLIF. The CDR3 DNA reads TGTGCTCTTGGGGAAGGCAGGAGCCTTCTTAAGTACTGGGGGGTCAAAAATCTCAACGATAAACTCATCTTT. This chain uses TRDV1 with TRDJ1, with 8 positions matching TRDD3. Germline V gives CDR1 TSWWSYY, CDR2 QGS. The CDR3 sequence is 24 residues long. The trim removed 2 bases at V and 4 bases at J, leaving 33 bases unmatched.

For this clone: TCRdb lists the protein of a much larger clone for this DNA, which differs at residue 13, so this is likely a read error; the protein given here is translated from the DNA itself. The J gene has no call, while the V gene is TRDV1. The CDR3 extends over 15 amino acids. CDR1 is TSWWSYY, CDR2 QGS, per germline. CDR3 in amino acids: CALVFPLEGMGKPIF. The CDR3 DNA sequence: TGTGCTCTTGTTTTCCCCTTGGAGGGGATGGGGAAACCCATCTTT.

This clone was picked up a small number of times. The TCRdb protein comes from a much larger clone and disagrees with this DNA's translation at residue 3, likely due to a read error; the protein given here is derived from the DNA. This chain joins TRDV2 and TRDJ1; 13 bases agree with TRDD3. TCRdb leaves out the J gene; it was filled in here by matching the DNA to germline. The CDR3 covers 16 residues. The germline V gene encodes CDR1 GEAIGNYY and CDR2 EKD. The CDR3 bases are TGTGCCCGTGACACGTACTGGGGGATACGCACCGATAAACTCATCTTT. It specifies CARDTYWGIRTDKLIF.

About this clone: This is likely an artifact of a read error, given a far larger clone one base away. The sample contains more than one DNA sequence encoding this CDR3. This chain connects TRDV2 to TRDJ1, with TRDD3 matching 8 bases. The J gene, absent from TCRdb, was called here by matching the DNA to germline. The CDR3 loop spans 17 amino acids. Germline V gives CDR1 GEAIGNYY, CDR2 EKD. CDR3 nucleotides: TGTGCCTGTGACGGAAGAATCCCTGGGGGACCCACCGACAAACTCATCTTT. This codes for CACDGRIPGGPTDKLIF.

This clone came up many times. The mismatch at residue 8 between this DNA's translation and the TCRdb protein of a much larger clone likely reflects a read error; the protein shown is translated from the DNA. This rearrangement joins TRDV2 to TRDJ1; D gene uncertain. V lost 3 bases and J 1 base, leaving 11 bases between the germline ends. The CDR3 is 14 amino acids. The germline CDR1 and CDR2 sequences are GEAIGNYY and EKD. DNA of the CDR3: TGTGCCTGTGACTCCTTACTTAGCACCGATAAACTCATCTTT. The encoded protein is CACDSLLSTDKLIF.

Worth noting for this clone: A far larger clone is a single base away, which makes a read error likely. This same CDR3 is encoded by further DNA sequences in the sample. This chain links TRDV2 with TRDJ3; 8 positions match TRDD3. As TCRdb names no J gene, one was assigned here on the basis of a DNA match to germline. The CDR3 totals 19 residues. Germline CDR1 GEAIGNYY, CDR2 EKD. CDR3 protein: CACDTLLGVYSWDTRQMFF. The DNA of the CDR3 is TGTGCCTGTGACACCTTACTGGGGGTCTACTCCTGGGACACCCGGCAGATGTTTTTC.